This T cell receptor beta chain was sequenced during a study of shared clonotypes between healthy human individuals. This clone was detected only a few times. Sequenced by immunoSEQ multiplex PCR; TCRdb stores in-frame clones only, minus some. This table holds fewer than 3 million clones, around 90% found once. This CDR3 contains 18 residues. Germline CDR1 reads SGHVT; CDR2 reads SQSDAQ. Trimming took 6 bases from V and 2 from J; bases not matched to a gene: 18. The clonotype comes from a man aged 18 to 30 in good health. Some clones in this sample may be carry-over from other donors' samples. The chain combines TRBV7-4 with TRBJ1-1, with 7 bases identical to TRBD1. Specimen: naive CD4+ T cells from PBMCs. Described subset: CD45RA+ positively selected. The CDR3 loop is CASSPGRLRDRENTEAFF. For the CDR3, the DNA is TGTGCCAGCAGTCCAGGGCGACTTAGGGACAGAGAAAACACTGAAGCTTTCTTT.